Each of the 32 T cell receptor beta chains below was sequenced from the same sample in a study of T cell responses to AZD1222 COVID-19 vaccine. Assay: immunoSEQ multiplex PCR; the TCRdb copy retains only in-frame clones and omits some. The sample holds 120,000 or so clones, less than 90% seen once. Sequenced here: peripheral blood, sampled on day 0 of AZD1222 vaccination. Receptors were obtained from an adult in good health.

V is TRBV10-3 and J is TRBJ2-7, with 10 bases matching TRBD2. Unmatched junction bases numbered 7, after V lost 6 bases and J lost 2 bases. Germline-derived CDR1 and CDR2 are ENHRY and SYGVKD. The CDR3 spans 15 residues. CDR3 in DNA: TGTGCCATCAGCGGAAGGACTAGCGGAACCTACGAGCAGTACTTC. As protein: CAISGRTSGTYEQYF.

The V gene is TRBV9, the J gene TRBJ1-1; 7 positions agree with TRBD1. The CDR3 spans 15 residues. Germline V gene lookup returns CDR1 SGDLS and CDR2 YYNGEE. The ends lost 4 bases at V and 5 bases at J; junction bases unmatched: 11. The CDR3 sequence: CASSTRQGWTTEAFF. As DNA, the CDR3 is TGTGCCAGCAGCACAAGACAGGGATGGACGACTGAAGCTTTCTTT.

V is TRBV25-1 and J is TRBJ1-3; D remains unclear. V lost 7 bases and J 0 bases, leaving 13 bases between the germline ends. The CDR3 covers 15 residues. The V gene's germline CDR1 is MGHDK and CDR2 SYGVNS. The CDR3 reads CASTPPGVSGNTIYF. In DNA, the CDR3 is TGTGCCAGCACTCCCCCCGGGGTCTCTGGAAACACCATATATTTT. Supplemented by reference TRBV25-1 and TRBJ1-3, the full variable domain reads EADIYQTPRYLVIGTGKKITLECSQTMGHDKMYWYQQDPGMELHLIHYSYGVNSTEKGDLSSESTVSRIRTEHFPLTLESARPSHTSQYLCASTPPGVSGNTIYFGEGSWLTVV.

The chain has TRBV5-4 and TRBJ2-7, with 14 bases that match TRBD2. The V gene end was trimmed by 5 bases and the J gene end by 5 bases; junction bases not matched to a gene: 6. Germline CDR1 is SGHNT and CDR2 is YYREEE (reference sequence). CDR3 length equals 15 residues. The CDR3 DNA is TGTGCCAGCAGAATGGGACTAGCGGGAGCAGACGAGCAGTACTTC. This codes for CASRMGLAGADEQYF.

The CDR3 DNA reads as TGTGCCAGCAGCCCTCAAGACAGGGGATTACACTATGGCTACACCTTC. Amino acid sequence: CASSPQDRGLHYGYTF. The chain uses TRBV7-8 and TRBJ1-2; 8 nucleotides match TRBD1. CDR3 size: 16 residues. The germline V gene encodes CDR1 SGHVS and CDR2 FQNEAQ. V was clipped by 5 bases and J by 3 bases; unmatched bases: 11. The entire variable domain, with the rest obtained from reference TRBV7-8 and TRBJ1-2, is as follows: GAGVSQSPRYKVAKRGQDVALRCDPISGHVSLFWYQQALGQGPEFLTYFQNEAQLDKSGLPSDRFFAERPEGSVSTLKIQRTQQEDSAVYLCASSPQDRGLHYGYTFGSGTRLTVV.

The V gene is TRBV9, the J gene TRBJ2-1; 8 nucleotides match TRBD2. The CDR3 contains 13 residues. In germline, CDR1 is SGDLS, CDR2 YYNGEE. V lost 4 bases, J lost 7 bases, and 4 bases stayed unmatched. CDR3 sequence (DNA): TGTGCCAGCAGCCATAGCGGGAAGAATGAGCAGTTCTTC. It translates to CASSHSGKNEQFF.

V gene TRBV19 combines with J gene TRBJ1-1, with 7 bases identical to TRBD1. V lost 5 bases to trimming and J lost 1 base; unmatched junction nucleotides: 7. The germline V gene encodes CDR1 LNHDA and CDR2 SQIVND (reference sequence). This CDR3 has 15 residues. The CDR3 coding sequence is TGTGCCAGTAGTGCCCGACAGGGTAAGAACACTGAAGCTTTCTTT. It encodes CASSARQGKNTEAFF.

V is TRBV27 and J is TRBJ2-7; D ambiguous. Germline lookup yields CDR1 MNHEY and CDR2 SMNVEV (reference sequence). The CDR3 extends over 14 amino acids. The V end was cut by 6 bases, the J end by 1 base, with 13 bases between. CDR3 nucleotides: TGTGCCAGCAGCCTCGGTAGGAGATCCTACGAGCAGTACTTC. This encodes CASSLGRRSYEQYF.

The rearrangement links TRBV3-1 (or the pseudogene TRBV3-2) to TRBJ1-6; TRBD1 matches at 10 bases. The ends lost 6 bases at V and 5 bases at J; junction bases unmatched: 7. The V gene's germline CDR1 is LGHDT and CDR2 YNNKEL (reference sequence). The CDR3 contains 16 residues. The DNA for the CDR3 is TGTGCCAGCAGTAGGTTCGGGACAGGGGATAATTCACCCCTCCACTTT. This sequence encodes CASSRFGTGDNSPLHF.

The chain combines TRBV9 with TRBJ1-1; perhaps TRBD1 as D (5 bases). The CDR3 runs to 14 residues. Looked up from germline, CDR1 is SGDLS and CDR2 is YYNGEE. V was clipped by 1 base and J by 6 bases, with 13 bases between them. The CDR3 sequence is CASSVSQGAAEAFF. DNA for the CDR3: TGTGCCAGCAGCGTATCTCAGGGTGCCGCTGAAGCTTTCTTT.

The V and J genes are TRBV12-3 or TRBV12-4 and TRBJ2-2; tentatively, D is TRBD1 (5 bases). V was clipped by 7 bases and J by 3 bases, with 6 bases between them. The CDR3 length is 12 residues. The CDR3 DNA reads as TGTGCCAGCATCAGGGACACCGGGGAGCTGTTTTTT. Its protein product is CASIRDTGELFF.

The CDR3 here is CASSPRNYGYTF. The CDR3 bases are TGTGCCAGCAGCCCAAGAAACTATGGCTACACCTTC. The chain uses TRBV6-2 or TRBV6-3 and TRBJ1-2; D is ambiguous. V lost 6 bases to trimming and J lost 2 bases, with 7 bases between them. The CDR3 extends over 12 amino acids. In germline, CDR1 is MNHEY, CDR2 SVGEGT.

The V gene is TRBV18, the J gene TRBJ1-2, with 11 bases that match TRBD1. The CDR3 sequence is 16 residues long. Germline trimming cut 5 bases from V and 4 bases from J; bases unmatched to any gene: 9. Germline lookup yields CDR1 KGHSH and CDR2 LQKENI. This CDR3 is CASSSRTGGDGYGYTF. For the CDR3, the DNA is TGTGCCAGCTCATCCCGGACAGGGGGCGATGGCTATGGCTACACCTTC. Together with reference TRBV18 and TRBJ1-2, the CDR3 gives the full variable domain: NAGVMQNPRHLVRRRGQEARLRCSPMKGHSHVYWYRQLPEEGLKFMVYLQKENIIDESGMPKERFSAEFPKEGPSILRIQQVVRGDSAAYFCASSSRTGGDGYGYTFGSGTRLTVV.

The chain carries TRBV27 and TRBJ1-5; D gene ambiguous. This CDR3 is built from 13 residues. Trimming took 6 bases from V and 6 from J, leaving 12 bases between them. The germline CDR1 and CDR2 sequences are MNHEY and SMNVEV (reference sequence). Here the CDR3 DNA reads TGTGCCAGCAGCCTCGAGGGTGGTCAGCCCCAGCATTTT. This encodes CASSLEGGQPQHF.

The chain recombines TRBV4-1 with TRBJ2-1, with 11 bases lining up with TRBD2. This CDR3 region has 17 residues. Germline-derived CDR1 and CDR2 are MGHRA and YSYEKL. V lost 5 bases, J lost 6 bases, and 12 bases stayed unmatched. DNA for the CDR3: TGCGCCAGCAGCTATGCCCCAGAACTAGCGGGAGTCAATGAGCAGTTCTTC. Protein product: CASSYAPELAGVNEQFF.

This clone has more than one count but fewer than ten. The chain joins TRBV2 to TRBJ1-1; 7 bases map to TRBD1. V trimming: 7 bases; J trimming: 0 bases; junction bases outside the gene matches: 8. The CDR3 runs to 15 residues. Germline CDR1 reads SNHLY; CDR2 reads FYNNEI. CDR3 bases: TGTGCCAGCATCGTCAGGGGACAGCTGAACACTGAAGCTTTCTTT. Amino acids: CASIVRGQLNTEAFF.

The chain has TRBV11-2 and TRBJ1-4, with D possibly matching TRBD1 (5 bases). The V gene's germline CDR1 is SGHAT and CDR2 FQNNGV. The V and J ends lost 5 bases and 4 bases respectively, with 14 bases between them. The CDR3 length is 15 residues. CDR3 DNA: TGTGCCAGCAGCGACCGGGGCAGCCTTAATGAAAAACTGTTTTTT. Translation: CASSDRGSLNEKLFF.

CDR3 nucleotides: TGTGCCAGTAGGGAAACAACAGGACTCGAAGCTTTCTTT. Amino acid sequence: CASRETTGLEAFF. The V and J genes are TRBV19 and TRBJ1-1; tentatively, D is TRBD1 (5 bases). The germline V gene encodes CDR1 LNHDA and CDR2 SQIVND (reference sequence). The CDR3 runs to 13 residues. V was pared by 6 bases and J by 8 bases, with 16 bases between.

This chain joins TRBV13 and TRBJ2-2; TRBD2 agrees at 13 bases. With V trimmed by 4 bases and J by 0 bases, 2 bases remained unmatched. This CDR3 comprises 17 residues. Germline V CDR1 and CDR2: PRHDT, FYEKMQ (reference sequence). The CDR3 DNA reads as TGTGCCAGCAGCTCTGGACTAGCGGGGGCGAACACCGGGGAGCTGTTTTTT. Translation: CASSSGLAGANTGELFF.

The genes are TRBV7-8 and TRBJ1-5, with a possible D match to TRBD1 (6 bases). The V and J ends lost 5 bases and 0 bases respectively, with 20 bases between them. The CDR3 is made up of 18 amino acids. Germline V lookup: CDR1 SGHVS, CDR2 FQNEAQ. The CDR3, as DNA: TGTGCCAGCAGCGTAGAGTTACAGGGAACCTATAGCAATCAGCCCCAGCATTTT. Translation gives CASSVELQGTYSNQPQHF.

This chain links TRBV7-9 with TRBJ1-6; possibly TRBD1 for D (5 bases). The CDR3 sequence is 15 residues long. CDR1 is SEHNR, CDR2 FQNEAQ, per germline (reference sequence). Between the trimmed V and J ends, which lost 1 base and 6 bases, there was a span of 10 bases. As DNA, the CDR3 is TGTGCCAGCAGCTTAGTAGGGGTGGGTAATTCACCCCTCCACTTT. Translated: CASSLVGVGNSPLHF.

This chain joins TRBV15 and TRBJ2-2; 9 nucleotides align to TRBD1. V lost 3 bases, J lost 4 bases, and 9 bases stayed unmatched. Germline CDR1 LNHNV, CDR2 YYDKDF (reference sequence). The CDR3 is 17 amino acids. Here the CDR3 DNA reads TGTGCCACCAGCAGGCCTCCGGGACAGGGAATCACCGGGGAGCTGTTTTTT. Translating gives CATSRPPGQGITGELFF.

The chain carries TRBV27 and TRBJ2-7, with a possible D match to TRBD2 (6 bases). CDR1 is MNHEY, CDR2 SMNVEV, per germline (reference sequence). Trimming removed 4 bases at V and 4 bases at J, with 17 bases between. This CDR3 region has 15 residues. CDR3 sequence (DNA): TGTGCCAGCAGTTCGGTGGGCTCCGGGACTTACGAGCAGTACTTC. Protein product: CASSSVGSGTYEQYF.

The V gene is TRBV5-1, the J gene TRBJ2-1; 9 nucleotides line up with TRBD1. The CDR3 runs 15 residues. Germline V lookup: CDR1 SGHRS, CDR2 YFSETQ. Trimming cost V 2 bases and J 2 bases; bases outside gene matches: 2. The CDR3 DNA follows: TGCGCCAGCAGCTTCCGGGACAGGGCCTACAATGAGCAGTTCTTC. Translating gives CASSFRDRAYNEQFF.

V gene TRBV5-4 combines with J gene TRBJ2-3; D is unclear. The CDR3 runs 13 residues. The ends were cut back, 2 bases at V and 1 base at J, with 5 bases in the middle. From germline, CDR1 is SGHNT and CDR2 YYREEE (reference sequence). The CDR3 bases are TGTGCCAGCAGCTTTGTCCGCACAGATACGCAGTATTTT. Its protein is CASSFVRTDTQYF.

This sequence joins TRBV19 and TRBJ2-1; TRBD2 matches at 10 bases. V shed 6 bases and J 4 bases; nucleotides not matched to a gene: 6. The germline V gene has CDR1 LNHDA and CDR2 SQIVND (reference sequence). The CDR3 runs to 15 residues. In DNA, the CDR3 is TGTGCCAGTAGACCCGGACTAGCGGTATACAATGAGCAGTTCTTC. Translated, it gives CASRPGLAVYNEQFF.

The CDR3 DNA is TGTGCCAGCAGCCCCGAGGGGGCAGGGCCGAACACTGAAGCTTTCTTT. Translation gives CASSPEGAGPNTEAFF. The chain has TRBV7-6 and TRBJ1-1; TRBD1 agrees at 7 bases. Trimming removed 5 bases from V and 1 base from J; junction bases left unmatched: 10. The CDR3 length is 16 residues. The germline CDR1 and CDR2 sequences are SGHVS and FNYEAQ.

The chain is built from TRBV5-4 and TRBJ2-3, with D unclear. The V gene's germline CDR1 is SGHNT and CDR2 YYREEE (reference sequence). V was clipped by 1 base and J by 10 bases, with 16 bases between them. CDR3 length equals 14 residues. The CDR3 reads CASSLLGPMDAQYF. The CDR3 nucleotides are TGTGCCAGCAGCTTGTTGGGCCCTATGGATGCGCAGTATTTT.

J is TRBJ1-1 and V is TRBV3-1 (or the pseudogene TRBV3-2); D ambiguous. The CDR3 runs to 13 residues. Trimming stripped 2 bases from V and 8 bases from J, with 12 bases between. Germline-derived CDR1 and CDR2 are LGHDT and YNNKEL (reference sequence). CDR3 residues: CASSQLRTAEAFF. The CDR3, as DNA: TGTGCCAGCAGCCAACTCCGGACGGCCGAAGCTTTCTTT.

This clone was counted once. The V gene is TRBV9, the J gene TRBJ2-5; maybe TRBD1 (6 bases). This CDR3 has 14 amino acids. Deletions cut 0 bases from V and 2 bases from J, with 8 bases between. The germline V gene has CDR1 SGDLS and CDR2 YYNGEE. The CDR3 reads CASSVDQGQETQYF. The CDR3 bases are TGTGCCAGCAGCGTAGATCAGGGGCAAGAGACCCAGTACTTC.

The V gene is TRBV18, the J gene TRBJ2-7, with D possibly TRBD1 on 6 matching bases. This CDR3 is 16 amino acids long. Germline CDR1 and CDR2: KGHSH and LQKENI. V dropped 2 bases and J dropped 0 bases, with 14 bases sitting between them. Here the CDR3 reads CASSPDLGTRSYEQYF. In DNA, the CDR3 is TGTGCCAGCTCACCAGATTTGGGGACACGCTCCTACGAGCAGTACTTC.

The chain uses TRBV5-1 and TRBJ1-2; a possible D gene is TRBD1 (6 bases). This CDR3 is 14 amino acids long. V lost 6 bases and J 0 bases, leaving 12 bases between the germline ends. Germline loops: CDR1 SGHRS, CDR2 YFSETQ. CDR3 bases: TGCGCCAGCAAGAGGGACACAGCTAACTATGGCTACACCTTC. Amino acids: CASKRDTANYGYTF.